This T cell receptor beta chain was sequenced in a study of blood T cell repertoires in COVID-19. The wider study: Sites in the United States, Italy and Spain provided acute and convalescent COVID-19 samples. In each case, the material was cDNA or gDNA derived from T cells, B-cell-depleted T cells, or PBMCs.

Original handling: Amplification from reference gene primers served as the basis for estimated nucleated cell counts. Using immunoSEQ multiplex PCR, the repertoire was profiled, and TCRdb retains in-frame clones only, with some absent. D and trimming were read from the DNA, whereas the V and J calls and clone size are those reported in that table. Of approximately 240,000 clones detected, under 95% appear once; the ten largest clones hold approximately 2%. Germline-derived CDR1 and CDR2 are MNHEY and SMNVEV (reference sequence). This CDR3 has 15 residues. The ends were cut back, 6 bases at V and 4 bases at J, with 18 bases in the middle.

The rearrangement joins TRBV27 to TRBJ1-2; weak D call: TRBD1 (5 bases). Material for sequencing was PBMCs or T cells enriched from blood (not recorded which). The receptor was derived from a woman aged 18-29 years who had recovered from COVID-19. The DNA for the CDR3 is TGTGCCAGCAGCCCTACTATCGACAGCTTCTATGGCTACACCTTC. This sequence encodes CASSPTIDSFYGYTF.